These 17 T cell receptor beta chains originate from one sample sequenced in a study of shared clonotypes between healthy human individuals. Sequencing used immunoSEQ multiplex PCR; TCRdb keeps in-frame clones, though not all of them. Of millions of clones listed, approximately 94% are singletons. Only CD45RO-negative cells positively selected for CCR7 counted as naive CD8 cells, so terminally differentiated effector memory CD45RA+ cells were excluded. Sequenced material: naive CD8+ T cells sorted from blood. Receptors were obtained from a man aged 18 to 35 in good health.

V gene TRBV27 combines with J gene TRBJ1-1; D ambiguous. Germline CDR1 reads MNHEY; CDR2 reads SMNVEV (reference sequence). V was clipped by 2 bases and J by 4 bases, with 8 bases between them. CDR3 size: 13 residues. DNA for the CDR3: TGTGCCAGCAGTTTAGCGGTGGCCACTGAAGCTTTCTTT. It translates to CASSLAVATEAFF.

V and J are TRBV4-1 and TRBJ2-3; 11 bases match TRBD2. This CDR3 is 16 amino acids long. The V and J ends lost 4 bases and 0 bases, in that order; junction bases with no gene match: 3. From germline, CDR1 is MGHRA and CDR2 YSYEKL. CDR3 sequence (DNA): TGCGCCAGCAGCCCGGGACTAGCGGCTAGCACAGATACGCAGTATTTT. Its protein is CASSPGLAASTDTQYF.

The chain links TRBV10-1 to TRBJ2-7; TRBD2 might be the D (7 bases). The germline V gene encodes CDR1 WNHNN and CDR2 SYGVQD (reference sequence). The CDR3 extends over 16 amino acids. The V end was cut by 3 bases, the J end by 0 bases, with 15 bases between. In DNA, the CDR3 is TGCGCCAGCAGTGAACGGGGGGACACCGGCTCCTACGAGCAGTACTTC. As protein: CASSERGDTGSYEQYF.

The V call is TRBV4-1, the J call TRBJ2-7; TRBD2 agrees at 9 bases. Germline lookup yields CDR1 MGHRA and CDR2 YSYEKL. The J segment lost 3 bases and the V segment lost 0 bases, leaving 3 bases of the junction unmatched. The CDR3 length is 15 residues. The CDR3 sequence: CASSQESGRFYEQYF. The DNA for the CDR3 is TGCGCCAGCAGCCAAGAAAGCGGGAGGTTCTACGAGCAGTACTTC.

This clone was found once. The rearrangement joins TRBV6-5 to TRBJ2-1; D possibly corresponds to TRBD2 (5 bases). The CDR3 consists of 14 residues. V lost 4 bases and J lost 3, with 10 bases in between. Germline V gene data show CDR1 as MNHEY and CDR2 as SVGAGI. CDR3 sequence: CASSSPGVYNEQFF. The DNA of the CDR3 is TGTGCCAGCAGTTCGCCCGGGGTCTACAATGAGCAGTTCTTC.

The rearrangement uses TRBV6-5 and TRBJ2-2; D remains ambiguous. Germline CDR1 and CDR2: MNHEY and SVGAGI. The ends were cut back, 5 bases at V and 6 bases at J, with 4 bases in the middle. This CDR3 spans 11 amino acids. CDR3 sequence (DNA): TGTGCCAGCAGTGGGCCCGGGGAGCTGTTTTTT. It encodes CASSGPGELFF.

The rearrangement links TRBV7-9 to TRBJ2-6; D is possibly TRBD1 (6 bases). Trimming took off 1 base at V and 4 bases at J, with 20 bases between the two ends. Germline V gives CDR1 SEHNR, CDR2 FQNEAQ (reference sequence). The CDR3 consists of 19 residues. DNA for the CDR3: TGTGCCAGCAGCTTAGTCCTTGCAGGGGAGAGTCTGGGGGCCAACGTCCTGACTTTC. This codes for CASSLVLAGESLGANVLTF.

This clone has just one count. CDR3 DNA: TGTGCCAGCAGTTTATCGGGACAGGGGGCGAATCAGCCCCAGCATTTT. Amino acids: CASSLSGQGANQPQHF. The chain employs TRBV27 and TRBJ1-5; 12 nucleotides match TRBD1. V trimming: 0 bases; J trimming: 4 bases; junction bases outside the gene matches: 1. Germline V gene sequence: CDR1 MNHEY, CDR2 SMNVEV (reference sequence). The CDR3 covers 16 residues.

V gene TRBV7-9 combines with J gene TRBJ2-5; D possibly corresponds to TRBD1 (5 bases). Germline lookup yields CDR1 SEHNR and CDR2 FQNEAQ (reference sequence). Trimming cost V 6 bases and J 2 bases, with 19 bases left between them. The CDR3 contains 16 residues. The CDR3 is CASSHEQGAGQETQYF. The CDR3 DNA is TGTGCCAGCAGTCATGAGCAAGGGGCTGGGCAAGAGACCCAGTACTTC.

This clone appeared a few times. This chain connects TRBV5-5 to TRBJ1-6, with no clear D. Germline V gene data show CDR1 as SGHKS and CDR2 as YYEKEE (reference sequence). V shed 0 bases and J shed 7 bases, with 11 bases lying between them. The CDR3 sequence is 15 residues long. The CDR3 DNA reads TGTGCCAGCAGCTTGGAAGTCATGAGCAATTCACCCCTCCACTTT. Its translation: CASSLEVMSNSPLHF.

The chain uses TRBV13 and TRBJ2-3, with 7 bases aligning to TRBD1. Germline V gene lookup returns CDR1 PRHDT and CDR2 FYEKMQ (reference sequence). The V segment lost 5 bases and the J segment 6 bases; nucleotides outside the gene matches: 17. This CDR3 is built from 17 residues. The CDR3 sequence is CASSPTLRQGLEDTQYF. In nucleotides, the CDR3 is TGTGCCAGCAGCCCAACCCTTAGACAGGGCCTTGAGGATACGCAGTATTTT.

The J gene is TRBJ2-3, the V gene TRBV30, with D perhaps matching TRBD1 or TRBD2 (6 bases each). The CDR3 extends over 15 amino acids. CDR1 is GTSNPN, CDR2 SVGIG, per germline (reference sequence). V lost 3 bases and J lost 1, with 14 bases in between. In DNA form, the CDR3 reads TGTGCCTGGAGCAACCAGGGGACTGGCACAGATACGCAGTATTTT. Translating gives CAWSNQGTGTDTQYF.

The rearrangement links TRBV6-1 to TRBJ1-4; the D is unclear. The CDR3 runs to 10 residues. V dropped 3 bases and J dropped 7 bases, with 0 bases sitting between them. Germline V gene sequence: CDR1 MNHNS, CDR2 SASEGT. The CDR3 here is CASSDEKLFF. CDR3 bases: TGTGCCAGCAGTGATGAAAAACTGTTTTTT.

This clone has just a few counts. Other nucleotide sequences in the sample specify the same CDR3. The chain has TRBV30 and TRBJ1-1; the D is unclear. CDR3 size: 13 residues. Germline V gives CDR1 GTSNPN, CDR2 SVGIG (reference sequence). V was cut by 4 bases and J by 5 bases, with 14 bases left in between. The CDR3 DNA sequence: TGTGCCTGGACCAACGGCGGTCGGACTGAAGCTTTCTTT. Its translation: CAWTNGGRTEAFF. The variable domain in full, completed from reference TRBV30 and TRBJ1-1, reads SQTIHQWPATLVQPVGSPLSLECTVEGTSNPNLYWYRQAAGRGLQLLFYSVGIGQISSEVPQNLSASRPQDRQFILSSKKLLLSDSGFYLCAWTNGGRTEAFFGQGTRLTVV.

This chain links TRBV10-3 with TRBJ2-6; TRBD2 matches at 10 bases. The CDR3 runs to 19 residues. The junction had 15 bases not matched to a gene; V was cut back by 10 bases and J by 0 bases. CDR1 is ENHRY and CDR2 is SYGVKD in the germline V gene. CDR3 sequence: CATQRGGLNLSSGANVLTF. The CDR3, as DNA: TGTGCCACACAGCGGGGGGGCTTAAACCTTAGCTCTGGGGCCAACGTCCTGACTTTC.

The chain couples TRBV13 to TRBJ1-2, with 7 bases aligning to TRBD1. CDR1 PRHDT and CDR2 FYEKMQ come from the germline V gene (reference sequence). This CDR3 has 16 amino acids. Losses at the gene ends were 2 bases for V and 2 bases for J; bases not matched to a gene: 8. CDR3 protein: CASSLQEEGANYGYTF. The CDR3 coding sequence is TGTGCCAGCAGCTTACAGGAGGAGGGGGCGAACTATGGCTACACCTTC. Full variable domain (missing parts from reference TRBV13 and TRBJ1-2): AAGVIQSPRHLIKEKRETATLKCYPIPRHDTVYWYQQGPGQDPQFLISFYEKMQSDKGSIPDRFSAQQFSDYHSELNMSSLELGDSALYFCASSLQEEGANYGYTFGSGTRLTVV.

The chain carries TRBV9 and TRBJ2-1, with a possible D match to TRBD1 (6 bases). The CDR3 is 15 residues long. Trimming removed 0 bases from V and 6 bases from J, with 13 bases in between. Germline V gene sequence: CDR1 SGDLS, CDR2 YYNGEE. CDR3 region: CASSVDGGLSNEQFF. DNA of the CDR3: TGTGCCAGCAGCGTAGATGGGGGCTTAAGCAATGAGCAGTTCTTC.